This TCR beta chain appears in the sequencing data of a study of monozygotic twins with inflammatory bowel disease. The CDR3 spans 15 residues. From germline, CDR1 is SEHNR and CDR2 FQNEAQ (reference sequence). Study-level findings and limits: It was observed that concordant and discordant twins did not differ in repertoire similarity, possibly given limited power.

UMIs with a 6-nucleotide sample barcode were added by template switching. Following a re-call of the 5' RACE reads, TCRdb has one entry per CDR3 protein and lacks DNA. Its listing shows some 440,000 distinct CDR3 sequences. Comments on this clonotype: The antigen remains unidentified.

The V and J genes are TRBV7-9 and TRBJ2-1; the D call from TCRdb, TRBD1, cannot be confirmed without DNA. The sequencing sample was made of blood. The clonotype originates from a human donor with ulcerative colitis or Crohn's disease, or a healthy co-twin of an affected twin (not recorded which). The CDR3 loop is CASRLSGGAFDEQFF.